Below are 32 T cell receptor beta chains sequenced from a single sample in a study of OX40 agonist ivuxolimab in advanced cancers. TCRdb's copy holds only in-frame clones and misses some; the assay was immunoSEQ multiplex PCR. This table holds 35,000 to 55,000 clones, just under 95% found once. The specimen was CD4+ or CD8+ T cells sorted from blood, collected in a trial of the OX40 agonist ivuxolimab. These receptors originate from an adult with an advanced solid tumor such as melanoma, head and neck, liver or kidney cancer.

The chain is built from TRBV6-5 and TRBJ2-7, with 8 bases aligning to TRBD2. Germline assignment: CDR1 MNHEY and CDR2 SVGAGI. The CDR3 is 15 residues long. Trimming at V came to 0 bases and at J to 3 bases, leaving 4 bases not matched to a gene. The CDR3 sequence: CASSYSPGGGYEQYF. DNA of the CDR3: TGTGCCAGCAGTTACTCCCCGGGAGGGGGCTACGAGCAGTACTTC.

The chain couples TRBV9 to TRBJ1-6, with 8 bases fitting TRBD1. CDR1 is SGDLS, CDR2 YYNGEE, per germline. The CDR3 extends over 13 amino acids. With V trimmed by 3 bases and J by 9 bases, 2 bases remained unmatched. The CDR3 here is CASSDRGSSPLHF. The DNA of the CDR3 is TGTGCCAGCAGCGACAGGGGGAGTTCACCCCTCCACTTT.

This chain uses TRBV4-1 with TRBJ2-1; the match to TRBD2 covers 8 bases. CDR1 MGHRA and CDR2 YSYEKL come from the germline V gene. The trim removed 6 bases at V and 4 bases at J, leaving 11 bases unmatched. The CDR3 covers 16 residues. The CDR3 DNA follows: TGCGCCAGCAGTCGAAGCGGGAGAGGATCATACAATGAGCAGTTCTTC. Translating gives CASSRSGRGSYNEQFF.

This sequence joins TRBV7-9 and TRBJ1-1; D not resolved. The CDR3 runs 13 residues. The ends were cut back, 6 bases at V and 3 bases at J, with 11 bases in the middle. Germline V gene sequence: CDR1 SEHNR, CDR2 FQNEAQ (reference sequence). The CDR3 spells CASRPALDTEAFF. Written as DNA, the CDR3 is TGTGCCAGCAGACCGGCCTTGGACACTGAAGCTTTCTTT.

The CDR3 here is CASSLGDSYTTYEQYF. The CDR3 coding sequence is TGTGCCAGCAGCTTGGGGGACAGCTACACTACCTACGAGCAGTACTTC. The rearrangement uses TRBV7-6 and TRBJ2-7, with TRBD1 identical over 7 bases. Germline CDR1 and CDR2: SGHVS and FNYEAQ. The CDR3 sequence is 16 residues long. The ends lost 3 bases at V and 2 bases at J; junction bases unmatched: 10.

The gene calls are TRBV18 and TRBJ1-1; TRBD1 aligns across 10 bases. The germline V gene has CDR1 KGHSH and CDR2 LQKENI. V trimming: 2 bases; J trimming: 4 bases; junction bases outside the gene matches: 1. The CDR3 is 14 residues long. Here the CDR3 reads CASSPGTGVTEAFF. The CDR3 DNA is TGTGCCAGCTCACCAGGGACAGGGGTCACTGAAGCTTTCTTT.

The V gene is TRBV7-9, the J gene TRBJ1-4, with 9 bases lining up with TRBD1. From germline, CDR1 is SEHNR and CDR2 FQNEAQ (reference sequence). V lost 5 bases to trimming and J lost 7 bases; unmatched junction nucleotides: 8. This CDR3 has 15 residues. CDR3 amino acids: CASSRGQGEVEKLFF. The CDR3 region has the DNA TGTGCCAGCAGCAGGGGACAGGGTGAAGTTGAAAAACTGTTTTTT.

The chain links TRBV5-1 to TRBJ1-2; the match to TRBD1 covers 7 bases. Germline loops: CDR1 SGHRS, CDR2 YFSETQ. Trimming took 4 bases from V and 7 from J; bases not matched to a gene: 4. The CDR3 has 12 amino acids. The CDR3 region has the DNA TGCGCCAGCAGCATTACAGGGGCTGGCTACACCTTC. Its translation: CASSITGAGYTF.

The chain joins TRBV4-2 to TRBJ2-2; 10 nucleotides match TRBD2. Losses at the gene ends were 5 bases for V and 3 bases for J; bases not matched to a gene: 6. Germline V lookup: CDR1 LGHNA, CDR2 YNFKEQ. This CDR3 contains 16 residues. This chain's CDR3 is CASSFGLADYTGELFF. CDR3 DNA: TGTGCCAGCAGCTTTGGACTAGCGGATTACACCGGGGAGCTGTTTTTT.

CDR3: CASSLAAGNQETQYF. CDR3 nucleotides: TGTGCCAGCAGCTTAGCGGCTGGGAACCAAGAGACCCAGTACTTC. V gene TRBV7-2 combines with J gene TRBJ2-5; D is undetermined. Germline V gene sequence: CDR1 SGHTA, CDR2 FQGNSA. The CDR3 covers 15 residues. V dropped 0 bases and J dropped 0 bases, with 8 bases sitting between them.

The CDR3 bases are TGTGCCAGCAGCGCAGATCTGGACAGAGATAATTCACCCCTCCACTTT. The encoded protein is CASSADLDRDNSPLHF. The V and J genes are TRBV9 and TRBJ1-6; weak D call: TRBD1 (6 bases). V lost 3 bases and J 5 bases, leaving 15 bases between the germline ends. The CDR3 is made up of 16 amino acids. Looked up from germline, CDR1 is SGDLS and CDR2 is YYNGEE.

This clone was seen a single time. The V and J genes are TRBV25-1 and TRBJ2-7; D call uncertain. This CDR3 has 13 residues. The germline V and J ends were trimmed by 4 bases and 7 bases, with 14 bases remaining between them. Germline lookup yields CDR1 MGHDK and CDR2 SYGVNS. In DNA, the CDR3 is TGTGCCAGCAGTGGTACCTGGATGGGTGAGCAGTACTTC. It translates to CASSGTWMGEQYF.

Note on this clone: At one end, the junction sequence differs from germline, possibly due to a read error. The chain recombines TRBV7-7 with TRBJ2-1, with D hard to call. Germline CDR1 is SSHAT and CDR2 is FNYEAQ (reference sequence). CDR3 length equals 15 residues. This CDR3 reads CASSLLGTPSNEQFF. CDR3 sequence (DNA): TGTGCTAGCAGCCTTCTAGGAACCCCCTCCAATGAGCAGTTCTTC.

The V gene is TRBV27, the J gene TRBJ2-1; no clear D. V was shortened by 3 bases and J by 5 bases, with 8 bases between the two germline ends. There are 13 residues in the CDR3. The V gene's germline CDR1 is MNHEY and CDR2 SMNVEV (reference sequence). The CDR3 sequence is CASSLGSHNEQFF. In DNA, the CDR3 is TGTGCCAGCAGTTTGGGATCCCACAATGAGCAGTTCTTC.

The chain has TRBV7-2 and TRBJ1-1; D perhaps matches TRBD1 (5 bases). Between the trimmed V and J ends, which lost 4 bases and 3 bases, there was a span of 6 bases. This CDR3 contains 12 residues. CDR1 SGHTA and CDR2 FQGNSA come from the germline V gene. CDR3 DNA sequence: TGTGCCAGCAGCTGGGGGGACACTGAAGCTTTCTTT. This codes for CASSWGDTEAFF.

For the CDR3, the DNA is TGTGCCAGCAGCTTTGGGGCAGTAGAGACCCAGTACTTC. This sequence encodes CASSFGAVETQYF. The V gene is TRBV7-6, the J gene TRBJ2-5; TRBD1 might be the D (5 bases). Germline CDR1 is SGHVS and CDR2 is FNYEAQ. The CDR3 is made up of 13 amino acids. V lost 3 bases and J lost 4, with 9 bases in between.

The rearrangement uses TRBV7-9 and TRBJ2-1, with D tentatively TRBD1 (6 bases). CDR3 length: 14 amino acids. Trimming shortened V by 1 base and J by 6 bases, and 10 bases separated the two germline ends. Germline CDR1 SEHNR, CDR2 FQNEAQ (reference sequence). In DNA form, the CDR3 reads TGTGCCAGCAGCTTAGTGGCAGGGGCCAATGAGCAGTTCTTC. Encoded protein: CASSLVAGANEQFF.

This clone showed up just once. The V and J genes are TRBV27 and TRBJ2-1, with 7 nucleotides matching TRBD2. Germline CDR1 and CDR2: MNHEY and SMNVEV (reference sequence). This CDR3 comprises 15 residues. V trimming: 0 bases; J trimming: 5 bases; junction bases outside the gene matches: 4. CDR3 DNA sequence: TGTGCCAGCAGTTTATCTGCGGGAGCGGACAATGAGCAGTTCTTC. It specifies CASSLSAGADNEQFF.

V gene TRBV5-8 combines with J gene TRBJ2-7, with 7 bases identical to TRBD1. Germline V CDR1 and CDR2: SGHTS, YDEGEE. The CDR3 runs to 15 residues. The trim removed 1 base at V and 5 bases at J, leaving 9 bases unmatched. CDR3 amino acids: CASSLTSTGFDEQYF. CDR3 nucleotide sequence: TGTGCCAGCAGCTTGACCTCGACAGGGTTCGACGAGCAGTACTTC. Filled out from reference TRBV5-8 and TRBJ2-7, the complete variable domain reads EAGVTQSPTHLIKTRGQQATLRCSPISGHTSVYWYQQALGLGLQFLLWYDEGEERNRGNFPPRFSGRQFPNYSSELNVNALELEDSALYLCASSLTSTGFDEQYFGPGTRLTVT.

CDR3 DNA sequence: TGTGCCAGTAGTTTGGCTAGCGGGCCCTACAATGAGCAGTTCTTC. This gives the protein CASSLASGPYNEQFF. The rearrangement joins TRBV19 to TRBJ2-1; 8 bases match TRBD2. Germline values: CDR1 LNHDA, CDR2 SQIVND (reference sequence). This CDR3 spans 15 amino acids. Unmatched junction bases numbered 5, after V lost 5 bases and J lost 2 bases. The full variable domain, its missing parts supplied by reference TRBV19 and TRBJ2-1, is DGGITQSPKYLFRKEGQNVTLSCEQNLNHDAMYWYRQDPGQGLRLIYYSQIVNDFQKGDIAEGYSVSREKKESFPLTVTSAQKNPTAFYLCASSLASGPYNEQFFGPGTRLTVL.

The chain links TRBV28 to TRBJ1-5; TRBD1 is a possible D gene (6 bases). CDR3 size: 18 residues. V lost 5 bases, J lost 0 bases, and 20 bases lay in between. Germline-derived CDR1 and CDR2 are MDHEN and SYDVKM. CDR3 region: CASSGGHRHLYSNQPQHF. For the CDR3, the DNA is TGTGCCAGCAGTGGGGGACACCGTCATCTATATAGCAATCAGCCCCAGCATTTT. Based on the CDR3 plus reference TRBV28 and TRBJ1-5, the full variable domain is DVKVTQSSRYLVKRTGEKVFLECVQDMDHENMFWYRQDPGLGLRLIYFSYDVKMKEKGDIPEGYSVSREKKERFSLILESASTNQTSMYLCASSGGHRHLYSNQPQHFGDGTRLSIL.

V is TRBV7-6 and J is TRBJ2-4; D is unresolved. Germline V gene lookup returns CDR1 SGHVS and CDR2 FNYEAQ. The CDR3 is 16 amino acids. V gave up 2 bases and J gave up 2 bases, with 13 bases separating them. CDR3 region: CASSLIVGSPKNIQYF. The CDR3 DNA is TGTGCCAGCAGCTTAATCGTGGGGTCGCCCAAAAACATTCAGTACTTC.

This clone showed up just once. CDR3 bases: TGTGCCAGCAGTTACGCAGTGGGAGCGAACACCGGGGAGCTGTTTTTT. Its translation is CASSYAVGANTGELFF. V and J are TRBV27 and TRBJ2-2; a possible D gene is TRBD2 (5 bases). This CDR3 has 16 amino acids. The germline CDR1 and CDR2 sequences are MNHEY and SMNVEV (reference sequence). The V and J ends lost 4 bases and 0 bases respectively, with 12 bases between them.

V is TRBV27 and J is TRBJ2-7; D uncertain. CDR1 and CDR2 (germline): MNHEY, SMNVEV (reference sequence). The CDR3 covers 15 residues. With 6 bases removed from V and 3 bases from J, the gap between germline ends came to 18 bases. For the CDR3, the DNA is TGTGCCAGCAGCTGGAAGGACCCATCACACTACGAGCAGTACTTC. Protein sequence: CASSWKDPSHYEQYF.

The genes are TRBV7-9 and TRBJ1-1; D unclear. The V and J ends lost 1 base and 0 bases respectively, with 3 bases between them. CDR3 size: 13 residues. Germline values: CDR1 SEHNR, CDR2 FQNEAQ (reference sequence). CDR3 DNA sequence: TGTGCCAGCAGCTTAGACTTGAACACTGAAGCTTTCTTT. Translating it yields CASSLDLNTEAFF.

The genes are TRBV27 and TRBJ2-1, with 14 bases aligning to TRBD2. Germline CDR1 MNHEY, CDR2 SMNVEV (reference sequence). V lost 6 bases and J lost 6; bases outside the gene matches: 1. This CDR3 is built from 14 residues. CDR3 bases: TGTGCCAGCAGCGGGACTAGCGGGAGCAATGAGCAGTTCTTC. Encoded protein: CASSGTSGSNEQFF.

The chain employs TRBV10-3 and TRBJ2-5; possible D gene TRBD2, 6 bases. This CDR3 has 14 residues. CDR1 ENHRY and CDR2 SYGVKD come from the germline V gene. Trimming removed 9 bases at V and 5 bases at J, with 19 bases between. CDR3 residues: CAIKTGVAGETQYF. The DNA for the CDR3 is TGTGCCATTAAGACCGGGGTCGCGGGGGAGACCCAGTACTTC.

In its sample, this clone was seen once. The chain combines TRBV27 with TRBJ2-7; 8 positions match TRBD1. Germline CDR1 reads MNHEY; CDR2 reads SMNVEV (reference sequence). With 4 bases clipped from V and 4 bases from J, the junction kept 9 bases outside the gene matches. The CDR3 consists of 15 residues. The chain's CDR3 is CASSSRTGLSYEQYF. The CDR3 DNA reads as TGTGCCAGCAGTTCAAGGACAGGGCTAAGTTACGAGCAGTACTTC.

The rearrangement joins TRBV7-9 to TRBJ2-7; D not certain. CDR1 is SEHNR and CDR2 is FQNEAQ in the germline V gene (reference sequence). Trimming shortened V by 1 base and J by 5 bases, and 3 bases separated the two germline ends. The length of the CDR3 is 11 residues. The CDR3 sequence: CASSLGNEQYF. The CDR3 DNA reads as TGTGCCAGCAGCTTAGGGAACGAGCAGTACTTC.

V is TRBV29-1 and J is TRBJ1-3; possible D gene TRBD1, 5 bases. The germline V gene encodes CDR1 SQVTM and CDR2 ANQGSEA. V was clipped by 3 bases and J by 0 bases, with 9 bases between them. The CDR3 is made up of 14 amino acids. The CDR3 DNA reads as TGCAGCGTTGAGCCGGACAACTCTGGAAACACCATATATTTT. Protein product: CSVEPDNSGNTIYF.

The chain is built from TRBV28 and TRBJ1-3, with 8 bases identical to TRBD1. The CDR3 is 16 residues long. Losses at the gene ends were 3 bases for V and 5 bases for J; bases not matched to a gene: 9. Looked up from germline, CDR1 is MDHEN and CDR2 is SYDVKM. CDR3 sequence: CASSFARTGSRNTIYF. The CDR3 DNA sequence: TGTGCCAGCAGTTTCGCCAGGACAGGGAGCAGAAACACCATATATTTT.

This sequence joins TRBV5-1 and TRBJ2-1; D gene unclear. The CDR3 is 13 residues long. Germline V CDR1 and CDR2: SGHRS, YFSETQ. Trimming left V 1 base short and J 12 bases short, with 14 bases between. The CDR3 nucleotides are TGCGCCAGCAGCTTGCGTAGCATGGAAGGGCAGTTCTTC. It codes for CASSLRSMEGQFF. Based on the CDR3 plus reference TRBV5-1 and TRBJ2-1, the full variable domain is KAGVTQTPRYLIKTRGQQVTLSCSPISGHRSVSWYQQTPGQGLQFLFEYFSETQRNKGNFPGRFSGRQFSNSRSEMNVSTLELGDSALYLCASSLRSMEGQFFGPGTRLTVL.